This entry lists 8 T cell receptor beta chains sequenced from one sample in a study of tumor-infiltrating lymphocytes in oesophageal squamous cell carcinoma. TCRdb re-called the PCR reads through MiXCR, storing one row per CDR3 protein. The sample comprises under 15,000 distinct CDR3 sequences, roughly 50% of which are singletons, and 28% rests with the top ten. Sequencing was carried out using esophageal tumor tissue. These TCRs come from a female donor with esophageal squamous cell carcinoma.

V gene TRBV7-2 combines with J gene TRBJ2-5, with 8 bases fitting TRBD1. Gene TRBJ2-7 matches the end of the DNA better, so the J call may be wrong. CDR3 length: 16 amino acids. CDR1 and CDR2 from the germline V gene are SGHTA and FQGNSA. The DNA of the CDR3 is TGTGCCAGCAGCTCGCACGGGGGACAGGCAACTTACGAGCAGTACTTC. Encoded protein: CASSSHGGQATYEQYF.

J is TRBJ2-3 and V is TRBV7-4; no clear D gene. The J call is doubtful: the DNA matches TRBJ2-1 better. The CDR3 loop spans 12 amino acids. Germline CDR1 reads SGHVT; CDR2 reads SQSDAQ. Written as DNA, the CDR3 is TGTGCCAGCAGCTTAATACGGATTGAGCAGTTCTTC. This encodes CASSLIRIEQFF.

This chain connects TRBV7-2 to TRBJ2-5; 8 positions match TRBD2. The CDR3 has 14 residues. Per the germline V gene, CDR1 is SGHTA and CDR2 is FQGNSA. V lost 4 bases to trimming and J lost 5 bases; unmatched junction nucleotides: 6. The CDR3 DNA is TGTGCCAGCAGCTCGAGCGGGAGAGGTGAGACCCAGTACTTC. Amino acid sequence: CASSSSGRGETQYF.

This clonotype has a handful of counts. The chain couples TRBV7-2 to TRBJ2-1, with 7 bases fitting TRBD1. J lost 8 bases, V lost 4 bases, and 5 bases had no gene match. Germline CDR1 reads SGHTA; CDR2 reads FQGNSA. The CDR3 spans 13 residues. DNA for the CDR3: TGTGCCAGCAGCTCCTACAGGGGCGATGAGCAGTTCTTC. Translation gives CASSSYRGDEQFF. Together with reference TRBV7-2 and TRBJ2-1, the CDR3 gives the full variable domain: GAGVSQSPSNKVTEKGKDVELRCDPISGHTALYWYRQSLGQGLEFLIYFQGNSAPDKSGLPSDRFSAERTGGSVSTLTIQRTQQEDSAVYLCASSSYRGDEQFFGPGTRLTVL.

The gene calls are TRBV7-6 and TRBJ2-2; possibly TRBD1 or TRBD2 for D (7 bases each). Trimming took off 4 bases at V and 9 bases at J, with 21 bases between the two ends. The length of the CDR3 is 16 residues. Germline V lookup: CDR1 SGHVS, CDR2 FNYEAQ. Here the CDR3 reads CASSSTGEGVFWELFF. DNA of the CDR3: TGTGCCAGCAGCTCCACAGGGGAGGGAGTGTTCTGGGAGCTGTTTTTT. Combining the CDR3 with reference TRBV7-6 and TRBJ2-2 gives the whole variable domain GAGVSQSPRYKVTKRGQDVALRCDPISGHVSLYWYRQALGQGPEFLTYFNYEAQQDKSGLPNDRFSAERPEGSISTLTIQRTEQRDSAMYRCASSSTGEGVFWELFFGEGSRLTVL.

As for this clonotype: One junction end disagrees with the germline gene, perhaps due to a read error. The chain employs TRBV7-3 and TRBJ2-4; a possible D gene is TRBD2 (5 bases). The CDR3 is 15 amino acids. The germline CDR1 and CDR2 sequences are SGHTA and FQGTGA. CDR3 sequence reads: CASSEGPFGASPLHF. CDR3 DNA: TGTGCCAGCAGCGAGGGCCCTTTCGGCGCTTCACCCCTCCACTTC.

The chain couples TRBV7-9 to TRBJ2-5; 7 bases align to TRBD2. Near its end, the DNA agrees better with TRBJ2-3, so the J call may be wrong. In germline, CDR1 is SEHNR, CDR2 FQNEAQ (reference sequence). The CDR3 extends over 13 amino acids. The CDR3 is CASSFLGGDTQYF. In DNA, the CDR3 is TGTGCCAGCAGCTTTTTGGGAGGGGATACGCAGTATTTT.

For this clonotype: The CDR3 carries no conserved terminal phenylalanine or tryptophan, so it likely arises from a read error. Because the CDR3's place on the DNA is in doubt, the DNA is left out and the CDR3 is given as listed by TCRdb. The gene calls are TRBV7-3 and TRBJ2-3; the DNA was not used to check the table's D call, TRBD1. Germline CDR1 SGHTA, CDR2 FQGTGA. The CDR3 region is 18 residues in length, termini included. Here the CDR3 reads CASSLVGQNLQETQYFGP.